The 9 T cell receptor beta chains reported below all come from one sample, sequenced in a study of STAT5B mutations in CD4+ large granular lymphocyte leukemia. TCRdb's table, derived via immunoSEQ multiplex PCR, lists solely in-frame clones and lacks some. The sample gives about 27,000 clones, 74% of which show up once; 9.8% is in the top ten. The specimen was CD4+ T cells from blood buffy coats. The receptors were sampled from a human donor in good health.

CDR3 amino acids: CASSLELRDVEAFF. In DNA form, the CDR3 reads TGCGCCAGCAGCTTGGAACTTAGAGACGTTGAAGCTTTCTTT. The rearrangement links TRBV5-1 to TRBJ1-1; D gene unclear. The germline gives CDR1 SGHRS, CDR2 YFSETQ. The CDR3 contains 14 residues. V gave up 0 bases and J gave up 7 bases, with 13 bases separating them. The full variable domain, its missing parts supplied by reference TRBV5-1 and TRBJ1-1, is KAGVTQTPRYLIKTRGQQVTLSCSPISGHRSVSWYQQTPGQGLQFLFEYFSETQRNKGNFPGRFSGRQFSNSRSEMNVSTLELGDSALYLCASSLELRDVEAFFGQGTRLTVV.

In its sample, this clone was seen a few times. V and J are TRBV6-1 and TRBJ2-2; D is undetermined. Germline-derived CDR1 and CDR2 are MNHNS and SASEGT. V shed 3 bases and J shed 6 bases, with 8 bases lying between them. There are 13 residues in the CDR3. The CDR3 sequence: CASSDVGSGELFF. The CDR3 nucleotides read TGTGCCAGCAGTGATGTGGGGTCCGGGGAGCTGTTTTTT.

CDR3 sequence reads: CASSGTPGAWAFF. CDR3 nucleotide sequence: TGCGCCAGCAGCGGTACCCCAGGGGCATGGGCTTTCTTT. This chain joins TRBV5-1 and TRBJ1-1, with D possibly TRBD1 on 6 matching bases. This CDR3 has 13 residues. CDR1 and CDR2 from the germline V gene are SGHRS and YFSETQ. V gave up 4 bases and J gave up 11 bases, with 18 bases separating them. The whole variable domain, remainder taken from reference TRBV5-1 and TRBJ1-1, is KAGVTQTPRYLIKTRGQQVTLSCSPISGHRSVSWYQQTPGQGLQFLFEYFSETQRNKGNFPGRFSGRQFSNSRSEMNVSTLELGDSALYLCASSGTPGAWAFFGQGTRLTVV.

In this sample, this clone turned up a few times. V is TRBV5-1 and J is TRBJ2-7, with D perhaps matching TRBD2 (5 bases). Germline assignment: CDR1 SGHRS and CDR2 YFSETQ. This CDR3 is built from 14 residues. The germline V and J ends were trimmed by 2 bases and 5 bases, with 14 bases remaining between them. DNA for the CDR3: TGCGCCAGCAGCTTAGCGGACCCCCGGGACGAGCAGTACTTC. Translated, it gives CASSLADPRDEQYF.

The chain joins TRBV4-2 to TRBJ2-5; D remains ambiguous. CDR1 is LGHNA and CDR2 is YNFKEQ in the germline V gene. With 1 base removed from V and 4 bases from J, the gap between germline ends came to 10 bases. The CDR3 length is 14 residues. The CDR3 reads CASSQAVLGETQYF. The CDR3, as DNA: TGTGCCAGCAGCCAAGCTGTGCTGGGAGAGACCCAGTACTTC.

The chain couples TRBV27 to TRBJ1-4, with D hard to call. CDR1 is MNHEY, CDR2 SMNVEV, per germline (reference sequence). The CDR3 sequence is 13 residues long. V was trimmed by 3 bases and J by 7 bases, leaving 9 bases between them. The CDR3 sequence is CASSFSWGEKLFF. CDR3 sequence (DNA): TGTGCCAGCAGTTTTAGCTGGGGTGAAAAACTGTTTTTT.

The rearrangement uses TRBV4-3 and TRBJ2-6; 7 nucleotides agree with TRBD1. The germline V gene has CDR1 LGHNA and CDR2 YSLEER. V lost 3 bases to trimming and J lost 3 bases; unmatched junction nucleotides: 8. This CDR3 contains 17 residues. Here the CDR3 reads CASSQSTGRGGANVLTF. CDR3 coding DNA: TGCGCCAGCAGCCAGTCGACAGGGAGAGGTGGGGCCAACGTCCTGACTTTC.

This clone was counted a few times. The CDR3 DNA is TGTGCCAGCAGCGTTGGGCTAGCGGGAGCCTACGAGCAGTACTTC. It translates to CASSVGLAGAYEQYF. This rearrangement joins TRBV9 to TRBJ2-7, with 10 nucleotides matching TRBD2. The V gene end was trimmed by 2 bases and the J gene end by 2 bases; junction bases not matched to a gene: 4. The CDR3 covers 15 residues. CDR1 is SGDLS, CDR2 YYNGEE, per germline.

The rearrangement uses TRBV4-1 and TRBJ2-7, with 8 nucleotides matching TRBD1. CDR3 length: 15 residues. Per the germline V gene, CDR1 is MGHRA and CDR2 is YSYEKL. The V segment lost 0 bases and the J segment 4 bases; nucleotides outside the gene matches: 5. CDR3 DNA sequence: TGCGCCAGCAGCCAAGAGTCCAGGGGGCATTACGAGCAGTACTTC. This codes for CASSQESRGHYEQYF.